The 3 T cell receptor beta chains given below trace back to one sample, sequenced in a study of T cell repertoires in cytomegalovirus infection. TCRdb reprocessed the reads with MiXCR, giving one entry per CDR3 protein. The table shows over 150,000 distinct CDR3 sequences, with roughly a fifth occurring only once. The sequencing sample was made of PBMCs. The receptors come from a human donor in good health (CMV status not recorded). Some clones in this sample may be carry-over from other donors' samples.

Only a few counts were recorded for this clonotype. This chain links TRBV27 with TRBJ2-6; tentative D call: TRBD2 (6 bases). Germline values: CDR1 MNHEY, CDR2 SMNVEV (reference sequence). CDR3 length equals 17 residues. Trimming removed 0 bases from V and 3 bases from J, with 12 bases in between. CDR3 region: CASSLSFGGLGANVLTF. The CDR3 DNA sequence: TGTGCCAGCAGTTTATCGTTTGGAGGGCTTGGGGCCAACGTCCTGACTTTC.

This clonotype has a handful of counts. V and J are TRBV6-8 and TRBJ1-5; TRBD1 might be the D (6 bases). The CDR3 is 13 amino acids. V gave up 8 bases and J gave up 0 bases, with 8 bases separating them. Germline CDR1 MNHGY, CDR2 SAAAGT. The CDR3 loop is CASADSSNQPQHF. The DNA for the CDR3 is TGTGCCAGCGCGGACAGTAGCAATCAGCCCCAGCATTTT.

This clonotype was counted only a few times. The CDR3 here is CSAAQGLSEAFF. Written as DNA, the CDR3 is TGCAGTGCTGCTCAGGGACTCTCCGAAGCTTTCTTT. The chain recombines TRBV20-1 with TRBJ1-1; TRBD1 might be the D (5 bases). Per the germline V gene, CDR1 is DFQATT and CDR2 is SNEGSKA (reference sequence). The V end lost 5 bases, the J end lost 8 bases, and 15 bases lay between the germline ends. CDR3 length: 12 amino acids.